The 3 T cell receptor beta chains below all came from one sample that was sequenced in a study of blood T cell repertoires in COVID-19. Sequencing was performed with immunoSEQ multiplex PCR; in TCRdb, only in-frame clones are kept and a portion is missing. Of about 210,000 clones listed, around four fifths are singletons. The sequenced material came from peripheral blood. The receptor set was obtained from a woman between 50 and 59 years old with active or convalescent COVID-19.

This chain connects TRBV28 to TRBJ1-2; D is possibly TRBD1 (6 bases). Germline assignment: CDR1 MDHEN and CDR2 SYDVKM. The germline V and J ends were trimmed by 4 bases and 5 bases, with 8 bases remaining between them. The CDR3 is made up of 12 amino acids. The CDR3 DNA is TGTGCCAGCAGTTACCAGGGGTATGGCTACACCTTC. Translating it yields CASSYQGYGYTF.

V gene TRBV5-1 combines with J gene TRBJ2-5; 7 bases align to TRBD2. The V gene's germline CDR1 is SGHRS and CDR2 YFSETQ. Trimming took 1 base from V and 5 from J; bases not matched to a gene: 5. This CDR3 is 14 amino acids long. The CDR3 DNA reads TGCGCCAGCAGCTTGAGGCAGGGAGGGGAGACCCAGTACTTC. This translates into CASSLRQGGETQYF. Filled out from reference TRBV5-1 and TRBJ2-5, the complete variable domain reads KAGVTQTPRYLIKTRGQQVTLSCSPISGHRSVSWYQQTPGQGLQFLFEYFSETQRNKGNFPGRFSGRQFSNSRSEMNVSTLELGDSALYLCASSLRQGGETQYFGPGTRLLVL.

The V and J genes are TRBV2 and TRBJ2-1; 12 bases are shared with TRBD2. CDR3 length equals 14 residues. The V gene end was trimmed by 8 bases and the J gene end by 7 bases; junction bases not matched to a gene: 6. In germline, CDR1 is SNHLY, CDR2 FYNNEI. Here the CDR3 DNA reads TGTGCCAGCCAGACTAGCGGGAGATGGAATGAGCAGTTCTTC. Translation: CASQTSGRWNEQFF.